Listed here is a single TCR beta chain. No antigen is known for it. The data belong to a study of PD-1 blockade in classical Hodgkin lymphoma. Notes on the study in general: The authors have not defined what causes the repertoire differences, possibly disease activity or prior therapy.

Germline V gene data show CDR1 as MRHNA and CDR2 as SNTAGT. This CDR3 has 14 amino acids. V gave up 6 bases and J gave up 8 bases, with 19 bases separating them. Time point indicated: newly diagnosed, previously untreated cHL patient sample. From thawed PBMCs, CD4+ T cells were purified using magnetic negative selection. The authors compared against newly diagnosed, untreated classical Hodgkin lymphoma PBMCs. Sequencing used immunoSEQ multiplex PCR; TCRdb keeps in-frame clones, though not all of them. Of under 40,000 clones in the sample, 88% were seen once. The sequencing sample was made of CD4+ T cells from blood. The genes are TRBV6-4 and TRBJ1-2; weak D call: TRBD1 (5 bases). The TCR originated in a human donor with classical Hodgkin lymphoma. The CDR3 DNA reads TGTGCCAGCAGCCCGGCACCCGGGACGTCGGGCTACACCTTC. Translation gives CASSPAPGTSGYTF.